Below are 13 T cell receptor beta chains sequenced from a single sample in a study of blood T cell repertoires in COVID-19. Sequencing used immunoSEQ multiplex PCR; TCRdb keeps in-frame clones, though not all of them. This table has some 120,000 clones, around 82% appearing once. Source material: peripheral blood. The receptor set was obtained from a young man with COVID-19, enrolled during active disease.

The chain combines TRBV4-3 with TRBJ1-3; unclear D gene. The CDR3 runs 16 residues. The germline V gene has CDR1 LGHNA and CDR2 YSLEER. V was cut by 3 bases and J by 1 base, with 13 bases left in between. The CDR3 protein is CASSHPMAGSGNTIYF. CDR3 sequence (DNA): TGCGCCAGCAGCCACCCGATGGCGGGGTCTGGAAACACCATATATTTT.

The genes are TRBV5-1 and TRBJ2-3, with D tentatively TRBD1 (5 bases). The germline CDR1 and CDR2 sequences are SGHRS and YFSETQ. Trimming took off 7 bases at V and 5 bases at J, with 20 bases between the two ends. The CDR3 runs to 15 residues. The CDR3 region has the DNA TGCGCCAGCGGACCCTCGCTAGGGGTAATAGATACGCAGTATTTT. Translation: CASGPSLGVIDTQYF.

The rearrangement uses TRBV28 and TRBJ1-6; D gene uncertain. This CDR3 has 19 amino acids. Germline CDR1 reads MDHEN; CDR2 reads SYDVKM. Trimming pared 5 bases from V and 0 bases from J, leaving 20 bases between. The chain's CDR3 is CASSPQRIRQNSYNSPLHF. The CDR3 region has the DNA TGTGCCAGCAGTCCCCAGCGAATTCGGCAGAACTCCTATAATTCACCCCTCCACTTT.

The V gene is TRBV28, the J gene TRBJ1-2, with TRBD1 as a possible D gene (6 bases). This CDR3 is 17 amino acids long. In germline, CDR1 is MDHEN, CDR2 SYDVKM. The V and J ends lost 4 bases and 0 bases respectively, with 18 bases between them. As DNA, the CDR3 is TGTGCCAGCAGTTCCGCCCTACAGGGTATCTCTAACTATGGCTACACCTTC. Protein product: CASSSALQGISNYGYTF.

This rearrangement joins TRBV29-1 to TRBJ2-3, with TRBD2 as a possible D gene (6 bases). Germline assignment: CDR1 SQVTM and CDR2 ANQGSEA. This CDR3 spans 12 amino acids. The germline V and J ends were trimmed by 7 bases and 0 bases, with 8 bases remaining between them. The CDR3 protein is CSAGTSTDTQYF. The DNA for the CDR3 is TGCAGCGCGGGGACTAGCACAGATACGCAGTATTTT.

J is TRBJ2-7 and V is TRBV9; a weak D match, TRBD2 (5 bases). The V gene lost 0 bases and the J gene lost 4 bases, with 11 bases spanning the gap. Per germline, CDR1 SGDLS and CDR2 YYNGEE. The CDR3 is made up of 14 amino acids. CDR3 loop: CASSVGPPGYEQYF. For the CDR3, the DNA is TGTGCCAGCAGCGTAGGTCCCCCGGGGTACGAGCAGTACTTC. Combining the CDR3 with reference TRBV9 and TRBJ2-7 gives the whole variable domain DSGVTQTPKHLITATGQRVTLRCSPRSGDLSVYWYQQSLDQGLQFLIQYYNGEERAKGNILERFSAQQFPDLHSELNLSSLELGDSALYFCASSVGPPGYEQYFGPGTRLTVT.

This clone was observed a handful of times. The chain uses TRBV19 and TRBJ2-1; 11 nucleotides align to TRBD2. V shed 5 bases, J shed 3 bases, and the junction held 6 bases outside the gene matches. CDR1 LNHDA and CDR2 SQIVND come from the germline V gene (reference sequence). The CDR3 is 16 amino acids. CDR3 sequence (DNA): TGTGCCAGTAGTCATCTGACTAGCGGGGTCTACAATGAGCAGTTCTTC. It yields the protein CASSHLTSGVYNEQFF. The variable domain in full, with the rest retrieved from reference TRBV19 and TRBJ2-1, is DGGITQSPKYLFRKEGQNVTLSCEQNLNHDAMYWYRQDPGQGLRLIYYSQIVNDFQKGDIAEGYSVSREKKESFPLTVTSAQKNPTAFYLCASSHLTSGVYNEQFFGPGTRLTVL.

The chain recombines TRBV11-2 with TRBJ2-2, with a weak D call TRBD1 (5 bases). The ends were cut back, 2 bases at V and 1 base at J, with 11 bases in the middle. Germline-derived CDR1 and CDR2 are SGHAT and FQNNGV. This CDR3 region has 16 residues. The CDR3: CASSLNSGQNTGELFF. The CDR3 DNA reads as TGTGCCAGCAGCTTAAACTCAGGACAGAACACCGGGGAGCTGTTTTTT.

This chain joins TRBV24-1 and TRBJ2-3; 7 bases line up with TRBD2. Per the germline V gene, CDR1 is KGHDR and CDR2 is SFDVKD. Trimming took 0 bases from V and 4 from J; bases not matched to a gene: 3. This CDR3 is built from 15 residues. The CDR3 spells CATSDLERESDTQYF. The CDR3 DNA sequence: TGTGCCACCAGTGATTTGGAGCGGGAATCAGATACGCAGTATTTT.

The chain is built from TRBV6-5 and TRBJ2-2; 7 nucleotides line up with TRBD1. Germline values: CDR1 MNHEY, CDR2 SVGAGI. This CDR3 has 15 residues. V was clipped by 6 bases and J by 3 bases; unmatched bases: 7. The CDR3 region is CASRRDRVDTGELFF. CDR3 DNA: TGTGCCAGCAGACGAGACAGGGTAGACACCGGGGAGCTGTTTTTT.

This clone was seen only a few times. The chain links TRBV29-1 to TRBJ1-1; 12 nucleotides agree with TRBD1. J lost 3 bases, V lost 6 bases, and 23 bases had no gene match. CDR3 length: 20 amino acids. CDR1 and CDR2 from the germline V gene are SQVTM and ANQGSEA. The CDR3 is CSVQPRGTGGFQGGDTEAFF. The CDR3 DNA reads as TGCAGCGTCCAACCCAGAGGGACAGGGGGCTTTCAAGGAGGAGACACTGAAGCTTTCTTT.

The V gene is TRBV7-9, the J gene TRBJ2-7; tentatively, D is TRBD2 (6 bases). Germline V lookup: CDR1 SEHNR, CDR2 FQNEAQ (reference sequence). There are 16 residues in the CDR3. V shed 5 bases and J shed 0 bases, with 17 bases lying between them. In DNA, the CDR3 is TGTGCCAGCAGCCCCTTTGGGGGGAAAAGCTCCTACGAGCAGTACTTC. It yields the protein CASSPFGGKSSYEQYF.

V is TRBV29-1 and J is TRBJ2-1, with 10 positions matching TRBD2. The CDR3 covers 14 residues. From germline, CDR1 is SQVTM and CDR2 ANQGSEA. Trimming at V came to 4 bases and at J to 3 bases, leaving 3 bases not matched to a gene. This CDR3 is CSVGRTSGYNEQFF. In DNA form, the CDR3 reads TGCAGCGTTGGTAGGACTAGCGGCTACAATGAGCAGTTCTTC.